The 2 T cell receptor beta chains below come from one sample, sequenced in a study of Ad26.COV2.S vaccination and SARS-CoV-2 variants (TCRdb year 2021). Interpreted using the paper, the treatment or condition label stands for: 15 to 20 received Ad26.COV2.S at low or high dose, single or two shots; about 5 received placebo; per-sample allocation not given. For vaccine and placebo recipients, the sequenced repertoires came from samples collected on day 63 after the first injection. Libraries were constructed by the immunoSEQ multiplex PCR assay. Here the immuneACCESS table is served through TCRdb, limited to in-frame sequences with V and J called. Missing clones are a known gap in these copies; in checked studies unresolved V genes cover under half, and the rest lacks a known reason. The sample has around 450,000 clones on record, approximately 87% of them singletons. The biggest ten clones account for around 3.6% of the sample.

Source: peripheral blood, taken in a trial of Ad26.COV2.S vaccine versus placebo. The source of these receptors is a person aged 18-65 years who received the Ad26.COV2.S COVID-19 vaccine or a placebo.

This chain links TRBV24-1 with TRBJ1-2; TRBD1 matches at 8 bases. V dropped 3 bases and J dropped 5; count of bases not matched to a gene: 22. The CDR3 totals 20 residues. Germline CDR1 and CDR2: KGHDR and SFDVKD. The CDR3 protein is CATSDRSSPGQAGLGYGYTF. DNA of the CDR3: TGTGCCACCAGTGATCGATCAAGTCCGGGACAGGCGGGCTTGGGGTATGGCTACACCTTC.

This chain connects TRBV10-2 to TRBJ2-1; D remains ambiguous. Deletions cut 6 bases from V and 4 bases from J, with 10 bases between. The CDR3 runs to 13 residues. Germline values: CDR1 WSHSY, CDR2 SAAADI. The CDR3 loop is CASRSGLYNEQFF. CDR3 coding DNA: TGCGCCAGCAGGTCCGGGCTTTACAATGAGCAGTTCTTC.